This T cell receptor (beta chain) appears in the sequencing data of a study of regulatory T cells in long-lasting Graves disease. Details on this clonotype: What it recognizes is unknown.

The CDR3 runs 17 residues. Deletions cut 5 bases from V and 1 base from J, with 15 bases between. Looked up from germline, CDR1 is MDHEN and CDR2 is SYDVKM. Regarding the study as a whole: Newly diagnosed patients had higher TCR diversity than persistent Graves' patients did.

Time point noted: persistent/refractory GD, antithyroid drugs over 5 years with positive TRAb. Generation of the TCR library employed RNA extracted from PBMCs. Patient provenance is recorded as an endocrinology department in Xi'an, China. CDR3-region Arm-PCR and iRepertoire HTBI primers produced the TCR beta libraries. TCRdb reanalysed the multiplex PCR reads using MiXCR and keeps one entry per CDR3 protein. The profile covers a few hundred thousand distinct CDR3 sequences, with roughly 21% appearing a single time and roughly three fifths taken by the ten largest. The sequence was obtained from a female donor with Graves disease. Sample: peripheral blood mononuclear cells (PBMCs), taken when the disease was refractory, from a patient treated with antithyroid drugs. This rearrangement joins TRBV28 to TRBJ1-6; D perhaps matches TRBD1 (6 bases). This CDR3 is CASSPRGQLSYNSPLHF. The DNA for the CDR3 is TGTGCCAGCAGTCCGCGAGGACAGCTATCCTATAATTCACCCCTCCACTTT.